These 31 T cell receptor beta chains were sequenced from one sample in a study of T cell repertoires in cytomegalovirus infection. One entry per CDR3 protein results from TCRdb running MiXCR on the reads. The repertoire includes about 830,000 distinct CDR3 sequences, around a third of them detected once, and 9.5% to 15% sits in the top ten. The antigens for these receptors are not known. The sequences come from cultured CD8+ T cells from PBMCs, collected from culture after CMV antigen stimulation. These TCRs come from a human donor in good health (CMV status not recorded). Some clones in this sample may be carry-over from other donors' samples.

A few counts support this clonotype. The V gene is TRBV6-5, the J gene TRBJ2-5; D is undetermined. From germline, CDR1 is MNHEY and CDR2 SVGAGI. The CDR3 is 11 residues long. Trimming stripped 5 bases from V and 7 bases from J, with 8 bases between. As DNA, the CDR3 is TGTGCCAGCAGTGGCCCTCGGACCCAGTACTTC. Residues: CASSGPRTQYF.

The rearrangement uses TRBV7-9 and TRBJ2-6, with 11 bases lining up with TRBD1. Trimming at V came to 5 bases and at J to 4 bases, leaving 7 bases not matched to a gene. Germline V gives CDR1 SEHNR, CDR2 FQNEAQ (reference sequence). This CDR3 spans 17 amino acids. The CDR3 DNA reads TGTGCCAGCAGCCGGACAGGGGGCGCCGCAGGGGCCAACGTCCTGACTTTC. Translated: CASSRTGGAAGANVLTF.

There are many counts of this clonotype. The J gene is TRBJ2-7, the V gene TRBV7-6; D may match TRBD1 or TRBD2 (5 bases each). CDR1 is SGHVS, CDR2 FNYEAQ, per germline. The CDR3 totals 16 residues. V shed 5 bases and J shed 1 base, with 18 bases lying between them. This CDR3 is CASSPADGTGSYEQYF. Here the CDR3 DNA reads TGTGCCAGCAGCCCAGCAGACGGGACGGGGTCCTACGAGCAGTACTTC. Full variable domain (remainder filled in from reference TRBV7-6 and TRBJ2-7): GAGVSQSPRYKVTKRGQDVALRCDPISGHVSLYWYRQALGQGPEFLTYFNYEAQQDKSGLPNDRFSAERPEGSISTLTIQRTEQRDSAMYRCASSPADGTGSYEQYFGPGTRLTVT.

This clonotype was recorded at least ten times. This chain joins TRBV7-2 and TRBJ2-1; D is unresolved. The CDR3 totals 13 residues. In germline, CDR1 is SGHTA, CDR2 FQGNSA. V was shortened by 4 bases and J by 8 bases, with 12 bases between the two germline ends. The CDR3 spells CASSSNDGYEQFF. DNA for the CDR3: TGTGCCAGCAGCTCAAATGATGGGTATGAGCAGTTCTTC.

This clonotype has a single count. V and J are TRBV7-9 and TRBJ1-1; D perhaps matches TRBD1 (5 bases). Germline CDR1 and CDR2: SEHNR and FQNEAQ (reference sequence). The CDR3 covers 13 residues. V shed 8 bases and J shed 0 bases, with 10 bases lying between them. CDR3 in DNA: TGTGCCAGCGGCCCACAGGTGAACACTGAAGCTTTCTTT. Translated, it gives CASGPQVNTEAFF.

This clonotype turned up a few times. V usage is TRBV6-1 and J usage is TRBJ2-1; D is undetermined. Between the trimmed V and J ends, which lost 1 base and 11 bases, there was a span of 6 bases. This CDR3 spans 11 amino acids. CDR1 is MNHNS, CDR2 SASEGT, per germline. The CDR3 sequence: CASSEDRKQFF. CDR3 DNA: TGTGCCAGCAGTGAAGACCGAAAGCAGTTCTTC.

The V call is TRBV7-9, the J call TRBJ2-5; D remains unclear. The germline V gene encodes CDR1 SEHNR and CDR2 FQNEAQ (reference sequence). CDR3 length: 17 amino acids. Trimming cost V 5 bases and J 1 base, with 20 bases left between them. CDR3 coding DNA: TGTGCCAGCAGCCCCGAAGTTCGGTGGGAAAGCCAAGAGACCCAGTACTTC. Its translation: CASSPEVRWESQETQYF.

This clonotype appeared a few times. The DNA for the CDR3 is TGTGCCAGCAGCCCCCCAGGGAACTACGAGCAGTACGTC. As protein: CASSPPGNYEQYV. The chain carries TRBV7-9 and TRBJ2-7; tentatively, D is TRBD1 (5 bases). V was trimmed by 5 bases and J by 3 bases, leaving 11 bases between them. The CDR3 has 13 residues. Germline V CDR1 and CDR2: SEHNR, FQNEAQ (reference sequence).

This chain uses TRBV25-1 with TRBJ2-1, with no clear D. The CDR3 extends over 12 amino acids. The germline V gene encodes CDR1 MGHDK and CDR2 SYGVNS. V lost 10 bases and J 2 bases, leaving 9 bases between the germline ends. CDR3 residues: CATSRTYNEQFF. DNA for the CDR3: TGTGCCACCTCTCGTACCTACAATGAGCAGTTCTTC.

The chain combines TRBV5-1 with TRBJ1-6; 9 positions match TRBD1. This CDR3 has 16 amino acids. Germline V gives CDR1 SGHRS, CDR2 YFSETQ. V was pared by 3 bases and J by 5 bases, with 6 bases of the junction left unmatched. CDR3 loop: CASSSGTGTDNSPLHF. In nucleotides, the CDR3 is TGCGCCAGCAGCTCCGGGACAGGGACGGATAATTCACCCCTCCACTTT.

The chain is built from TRBV7-9 and TRBJ2-3; D is unclear. The CDR3 has 15 amino acids. Per the germline V gene, CDR1 is SEHNR and CDR2 is FQNEAQ (reference sequence). With 4 bases removed from V and 0 bases from J, the gap between germline ends came to 11 bases. DNA of the CDR3: TGTGCCAGCAGCTCGGTCAGGTTTAGCACAGATACGCAGTATTTT. Encoded protein: CASSSVRFSTDTQYF.

The J gene is TRBJ1-5, the V gene TRBV11-2; 12 nucleotides match TRBD1. The CDR3 is made up of 15 amino acids. CDR1 SGHAT and CDR2 FQNNGV come from the germline V gene. The trim removed 3 bases at V and 5 bases at J, leaving 2 bases unmatched. The CDR3 is CASSLGQGAHQPQHF. In DNA, the CDR3 is TGTGCCAGCAGCTTGGGACAGGGGGCTCATCAGCCCCAGCATTTT.

The chain links TRBV19 to TRBJ2-5, with 7 bases fitting TRBD1. V shed 6 bases and J 2 bases; nucleotides not matched to a gene: 6. This CDR3 comprises 14 residues. Germline CDR1 is LNHDA and CDR2 is SQIVND (reference sequence). The CDR3: CASRRRDRQETQYF. As DNA, the CDR3 is TGTGCCAGTAGGCGCCGGGACAGACAAGAGACCCAGTACTTC.

The chain recombines TRBV2 with TRBJ1-2, with D unclear. V was trimmed by 10 bases and J by 10 bases, leaving 7 bases between them. The CDR3 totals 8 residues. Germline V gene data show CDR1 as SNHLY and CDR2 as FYNNEI. The CDR3 DNA reads as TGTGCCATCAGGACCTACACCTTC. Its protein is CAIRTYTF. Full variable domain (remainder filled in from reference TRBV2 and TRBJ1-2): EPEVTQTPSHQVTQMGQEVILRCVPISNHLYFYWYRQILGQKVEFLVSFYNNEISEKSEIFDDQFSVERPDGSNFTLKIRSTKLEDSAMYFCAIRTYTFGSGTRLTVV.

The chain links TRBV6-2 or TRBV6-3 to TRBJ1-2; D remains unclear. V lost 4 bases and J 3 bases, leaving 9 bases between the germline ends. The V gene's germline CDR1 is MNHEY and CDR2 SVGEGT. This CDR3 has 13 residues. CDR3 residues: CASSSIAYYGYTF. In DNA form, the CDR3 reads TGTGCCAGCAGTTCGATAGCCTACTATGGCTACACCTTC.

There are a few counts of this clonotype. At one end, the junction sequence differs from germline, possibly due to a read error. This sequence joins TRBV7-4 and TRBJ1-1, with no clear D. This CDR3 region has 8 residues. CDR1 and CDR2 from the germline V gene are SGHVT and SQSDAQ. CDR3 bases: TGTGCCAGCAGCCCCGCCGATTTT. It codes for CASSPADF.

This chain joins TRBV6-1 and TRBJ2-7; D call uncertain. This CDR3 region has 14 residues. The V gene's germline CDR1 is MNHNS and CDR2 SASEGT. V gave up 2 bases and J gave up 0 bases, with 8 bases separating them. The CDR3 spells CASSELQSSYEQYV. Written as DNA, the CDR3 is TGTGCCAGCAGTGAACTACAGAGCTCCTACGAGCAGTACGTC.

This clonotype appeared once. The V and J genes are TRBV6-5 and TRBJ2-1, with TRBD2 as a possible D gene (5 bases). The CDR3 has 16 amino acids. The V gene's germline CDR1 is MNHEY and CDR2 SVGAGI. Trimming shortened V by 5 bases and J by 5 bases, and 19 bases separated the two germline ends. The CDR3 DNA is TGTGCCAGCAGTACCGCACTAGTTTCCCCGAACAATGAGCAGTTCTTC. It specifies CASSTALVSPNNEQFF.

In this sample, this clonotype turned up a few times. The rearrangement uses TRBV4-1 and TRBJ1-3; tentative D call: TRBD1 (6 bases). Trimming removed 0 bases from V and 0 bases from J, with 15 bases in between. The CDR3 spans 18 residues. CDR1 is MGHRA and CDR2 is YSYEKL in the germline V gene. CDR3 DNA sequence: TGCGCCAGCAGCCAAGATCGGGGGGGCTGGGGCTCTGGAAACACCATATATTTT. Protein: CASSQDRGGWGSGNTIYF.

There are many counts of this clonotype. The chain has TRBV5-5 and TRBJ2-3, with TRBD1 matching 10 bases. After removal of 2 bases from V and 5 bases from J, the junction contained 2 bases not matched to a gene. CDR3 length: 14 residues. CDR1 is SGHKS, CDR2 YYEKEE, per germline (reference sequence). The CDR3 spells CASSLGQGEDTQYF. The CDR3 DNA reads TGTGCCAGCAGCTTAGGACAGGGGGAAGATACGCAGTATTTT.

J is TRBJ1-2 and V is TRBV2, with D maybe TRBD1 (5 bases). V dropped 10 bases and J dropped 5 bases, with 17 bases sitting between them. This CDR3 has 13 amino acids. Germline V CDR1 and CDR2: SNHLY, FYNNEI. The CDR3 DNA sequence: TGTGCCATTACGAGGGTGGGGACGTATGGCTACACCTTC. Its protein is CAITRVGTYGYTF.

The chain uses TRBV5-4 and TRBJ2-1, with D possibly TRBD2 on 5 matching bases. Germline CDR1 SGHNT, CDR2 YYREEE (reference sequence). Trimming left V 1 base short and J 7 bases short, with 12 bases between. The CDR3 contains 14 residues. CDR3 region: CASSLRGDVNEQFF. In DNA, the CDR3 is TGTGCCAGCAGCTTGCGGGGTGACGTAAATGAGCAGTTCTTC.

This clonotype was seen a handful of times. This rearrangement joins TRBV28 to TRBJ2-2; 10 positions agree with TRBD1. With V trimmed by 11 bases and J by 9 bases, 9 bases remained unmatched. The CDR3 spans 13 residues. The germline V gene encodes CDR1 MDHEN and CDR2 SYDVKM. In DNA form, the CDR3 reads TGTGCCGGCCAGGGACAGGGGATTAGGGAGCTGTTTTTT. Translating it yields CAGQGQGIRELFF.

The chain combines TRBV20-1 with TRBJ2-7; 7 nucleotides agree with TRBD2. CDR1 and CDR2 (germline): DFQATT, SNEGSKA (reference sequence). The CDR3 runs to 13 residues. Trimming took 7 bases from V and 1 from J; bases not matched to a gene: 7. The CDR3 here is CSGALGGSYEQYV. Written as DNA, the CDR3 is TGCAGTGGGGCCCTGGGGGGGTCCTACGAGCAGTACGTC.

This clonotype has ten or more counts. The V gene is TRBV7-2, the J gene TRBJ2-1; 11 nucleotides match TRBD2. The CDR3 covers 17 residues. Per germline, CDR1 SGHTA and CDR2 FQGNSA. After removal of 0 bases from V and 3 bases from J, the junction contained 4 bases not matched to a gene. The CDR3 DNA reads TGTGCCAGCAGCTTAGCCCTAGCGGGGGGACACTACAATGAGCAGTTCTTC. It specifies CASSLALAGGHYNEQFF. The full variable domain, rest sourced from reference TRBV7-2 and TRBJ2-1, is GAGVSQSPSNKVTEKGKDVELRCDPISGHTALYWYRQSLGQGLEFLIYFQGNSAPDKSGLPSDRFSAERTGGSVSTLTIQRTQQEDSAVYLCASSLALAGGHYNEQFFGPGTRLTVL.

This clonotype was detected many times. The rearrangement uses TRBV7-6 and TRBJ2-3, with TRBD2 matching 8 bases. This CDR3 has 15 amino acids. Germline V lookup: CDR1 SGHVS, CDR2 FNYEAQ. V gave up 3 bases and J gave up 1 base; unmatched junction bases: 3. CDR3 coding DNA: TGTGCCAGCAGCTTGTCTAGCGGGCGCACAGATACGCAGTATTTT. It specifies CASSLSSGRTDTQYF.

The V call is TRBV14, the J call TRBJ2-7; 9 nucleotides line up with TRBD1. The CDR3 is made up of 16 amino acids. V lost 5 bases to trimming and J lost 6 bases; unmatched junction nucleotides: 14. CDR1 and CDR2 from the germline V gene are SGHDN and FVKESK. The CDR3 protein is CASSARTGDAIFEQYF. The CDR3, as DNA: TGTGCCAGCAGCGCACGGACAGGGGATGCGATCTTCGAGCAGTACTTC.

The V and J genes are TRBV2 and TRBJ1-2; 9 nucleotides line up with TRBD1. CDR3 length equals 16 residues. Germline assignment: CDR1 SNHLY and CDR2 FYNNEI. The trim removed 4 bases at V and 1 base at J, leaving 7 bases unmatched. This CDR3 reads CASSVPRDRDNYGYTF. The CDR3 DNA is TGTGCCAGCAGTGTACCCCGGGACAGGGATAACTATGGCTACACCTTC.

A few counts support this clonotype. J is TRBJ1-2 and V is TRBV2; no reliable D call. From germline, CDR1 is SNHLY and CDR2 FYNNEI. The CDR3 runs 13 residues. Trimming stripped 3 bases from V and 0 bases from J, with 5 bases between. The DNA of the CDR3 is TGTGCCAGCAGTGAGGCTGCTAACTATGGCTACACCTTC. Its protein product is CASSEAANYGYTF.

This rearrangement joins TRBV29-1 to TRBJ1-1; tentative D call: TRBD1 (5 bases). The CDR3 length is 13 residues. The V gene's germline CDR1 is SQVTM and CDR2 ANQGSEA. The V gene lost 5 bases and the J gene lost 3 bases, with 13 bases spanning the gap. DNA for the CDR3: TGCAGCGTTCCCAGGGCCGGGCACACTGAAGCTTTCTTT. Translation: CSVPRAGHTEAFF.

This chain joins TRBV6-6 and TRBJ1-4; D remains ambiguous. The CDR3 covers 13 residues. With 2 bases removed from V and 7 bases from J, the gap between germline ends came to 8 bases. CDR1 is MNHNY and CDR2 is SVGAGI in the germline V gene (reference sequence). The CDR3 DNA reads TGTGCCAGCAGTTACGTGATCGGTGAAAAACTGTTTTTT. Amino acids: CASSYVIGEKLFF.